This record concerns one TCR beta chain sequence. Its antigen remains unknown. This sample stems from a study of graft-versus-host responses after intestinal transplantation. After removal of 5 bases from V and 8 bases from J, the junction contained 8 bases not matched to a gene. The CDR3 is 13 amino acids. Germline CDR1 LGHNA, CDR2 YNFKEQ. The protocol was immunoSEQ multiplex PCR, while the TCRdb copy is restricted to in-frame clones and leaves out a portion. Of over 85,000 clones listed, 91% are singletons. This chain connects TRBV4-2 to TRBJ1-2; 7 positions agree with TRBD1. The TCR sequence derives from a human donor who was the organ donor for an intestinal transplant. Sequenced here: unstimulated CD4+ T cells sorted from spleen or lymph node cells, sampled before transplant. The CDR3 DNA reads as TGTGCCAGCAGCAAGACAGGGATCGGAGGCTACACCTTC. This encodes CASSKTGIGGYTF.